The present T cell receptor beta chain was sequenced within a study of cytomegalovirus exposure and HLA in healthy donors. The overall study: In an early release, HLA-typed donors contributed about 80 million unique TCR sequences. Findings and limits, study-wide: According to an earlier analysis, most TCR beta V segments yielded productive rearrangements about 87% or about 30% of the time. Later analysis reportedly placed an Asian-associated ancestry cluster below the approximately 730-donor mean in N-insertions. CMV serostatus stood as the only immune exposure information on hand.

This clone was seen only once. The target antigen is unknown. Germline assignment: CDR1 SGHAT and CDR2 FQNNGV. Trimming stripped 3 bases from V and 8 bases from J, with 11 bases between. The CDR3 is made up of 13 amino acids. The PCR ran on 60 Vbeta and 13 Jbeta primers. Produced via immunoSEQ multiplex PCR; TCRdb's table is partial and in-frame only. The sample has 120,000 or so clones; over 60% are singletons. The TCR originated in a woman in her forties in good health and CMV-seronegative. The J gene is TRBJ1-3, the V gene TRBV11-2; TRBD1 is a possible D gene (5 bases). Sequenced input: PBMCs. The CDR3 loop reads CASSFDRAHTIYF. The CDR3 nucleotides read TGTGCCAGCAGCTTCGACAGAGCCCACACCATATATTTT.